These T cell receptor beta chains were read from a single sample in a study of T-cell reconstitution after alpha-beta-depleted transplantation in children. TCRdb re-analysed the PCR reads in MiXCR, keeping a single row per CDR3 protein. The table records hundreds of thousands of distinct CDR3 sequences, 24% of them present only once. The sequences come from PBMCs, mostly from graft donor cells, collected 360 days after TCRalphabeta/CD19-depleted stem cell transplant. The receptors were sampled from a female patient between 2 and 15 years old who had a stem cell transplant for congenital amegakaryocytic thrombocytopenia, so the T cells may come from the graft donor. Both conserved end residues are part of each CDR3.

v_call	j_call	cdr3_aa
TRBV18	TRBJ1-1	CASSLPSDTEAFF
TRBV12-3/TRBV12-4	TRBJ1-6	CASSLARQHFYNSPLHF
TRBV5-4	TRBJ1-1	CASSFRQRNTEAFF
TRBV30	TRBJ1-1	CAWSSGPEAFF
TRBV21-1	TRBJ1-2	CASSKASGARCWDGYTF
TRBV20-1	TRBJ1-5	CSGHTGDHNQPQHF
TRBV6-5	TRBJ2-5	CASSYPGTSGEQETQYF
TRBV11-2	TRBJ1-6	CASSPQDRKVPPLHF
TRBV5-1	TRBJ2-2	CASSLLPGLAGTGELFF
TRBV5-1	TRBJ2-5	CASSLVATGFQETQYF
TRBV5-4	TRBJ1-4	CASSGGLNEKLFF
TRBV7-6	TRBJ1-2	CASSPGTEYGYTF
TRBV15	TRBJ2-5	CATSRRSGYQETQYF
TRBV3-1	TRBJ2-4	CASGQKENIQYF
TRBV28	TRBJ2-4	CASSLLGDADKNIQYF
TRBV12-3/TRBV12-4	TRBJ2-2	CASSFRDSNTGELFF
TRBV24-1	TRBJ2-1	CATSDPGRHSYNEQFF
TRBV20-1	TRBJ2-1	CSARDGFLAGQDQYEQFF
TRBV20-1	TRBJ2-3	CSARIAESTDTQYF
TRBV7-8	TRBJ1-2	CASSLDRDYGYTF
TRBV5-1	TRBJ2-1	CASSLHGNNEQFF
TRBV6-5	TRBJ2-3	CASSYADRSSTDTQYF
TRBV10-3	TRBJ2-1	CAISGGREQNEQFF
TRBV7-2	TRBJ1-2	CASSLRIPRYYTF
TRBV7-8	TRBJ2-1	CASSSLGLSYNEQFF
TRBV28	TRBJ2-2	CASNRDGFKEKNTGELFF
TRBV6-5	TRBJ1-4	CASSYSWTGTNEKLFF
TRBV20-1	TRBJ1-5	CSAATGLFGNQPQHF
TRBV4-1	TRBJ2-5	CASSQNAVEETQYF
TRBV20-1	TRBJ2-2	CSARATGNTGELFF
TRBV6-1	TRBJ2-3	CASSEVGLTQYF
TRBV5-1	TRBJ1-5	CASSLAGLNQPQHF
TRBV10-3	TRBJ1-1	CAISESPGQAVNTEAFF
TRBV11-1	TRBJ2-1	CASSHAPDSRWDEQFF
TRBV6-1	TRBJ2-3	CASSTKAQSLSTDTQYF
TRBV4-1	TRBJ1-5	CASSQDSGTNQPQHF
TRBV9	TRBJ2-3	CASSETFLDTQYF
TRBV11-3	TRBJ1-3	CASSYPVGVCSGNTIYF
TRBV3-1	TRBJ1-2	CASSQGLRGDGYTF
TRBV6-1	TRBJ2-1	CASSTSGPYNEQFF
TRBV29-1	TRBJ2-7	CSVSVDSYEQYF
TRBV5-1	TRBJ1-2	CASSLADSTGYTF
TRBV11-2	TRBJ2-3	CASSLGSGADTQYF
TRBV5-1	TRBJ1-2	CASSFSQGVPGYTF
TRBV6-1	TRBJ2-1	CASSVSLTGFPYNEQFF
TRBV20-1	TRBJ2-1	CSARDSLGKNEQFF
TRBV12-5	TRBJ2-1	CASGLAGTGVVYEQFF
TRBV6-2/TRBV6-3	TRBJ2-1	CASSYLIGRAISYNEQFF
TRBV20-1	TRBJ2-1	CSARRYSYNEQFF
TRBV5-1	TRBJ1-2	CASSLPDPINYGYTF
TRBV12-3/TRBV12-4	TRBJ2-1	CASSFIAGGPHEQFF
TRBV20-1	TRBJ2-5	CSASGGVRGETQYF
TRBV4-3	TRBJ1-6	CAISQDLDRELNSPLHF
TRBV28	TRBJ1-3	CASSRSGQGEGRTIYF
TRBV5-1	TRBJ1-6	CASSLVPGAESPLHF
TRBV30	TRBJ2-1	CAWKQGSSYNEQFF
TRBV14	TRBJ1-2	CASSDDRGKRYGYTF